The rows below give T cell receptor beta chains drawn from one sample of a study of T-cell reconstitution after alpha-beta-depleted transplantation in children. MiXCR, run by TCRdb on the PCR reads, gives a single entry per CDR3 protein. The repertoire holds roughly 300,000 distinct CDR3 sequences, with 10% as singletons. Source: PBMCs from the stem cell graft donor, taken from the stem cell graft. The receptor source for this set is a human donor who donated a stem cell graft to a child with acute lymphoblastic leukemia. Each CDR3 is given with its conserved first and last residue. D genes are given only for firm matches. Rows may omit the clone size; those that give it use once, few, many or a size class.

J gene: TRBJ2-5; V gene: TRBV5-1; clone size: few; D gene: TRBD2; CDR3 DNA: TGCGCCAGCAGCGATTCCGGGTGGCTAGCGGGATCGGGAGAGACCCAGTACTTC; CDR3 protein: CASSDSGWLAGSGETQYF
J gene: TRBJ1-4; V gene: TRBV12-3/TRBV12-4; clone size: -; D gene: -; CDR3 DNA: TGTGCCAGCGGGCCGGGGGCTCGCCGGGACTGGAATGAAAAACTGTTTTTT; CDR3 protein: CASGPGARRDWNEKLFF
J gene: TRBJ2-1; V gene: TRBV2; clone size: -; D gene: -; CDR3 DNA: TGTGCCAGCACGGGCATACACAATGAGCAGTTCTTC; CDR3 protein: CASTGIHNEQFF
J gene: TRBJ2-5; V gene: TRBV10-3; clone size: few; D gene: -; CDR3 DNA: TGTGCCATCAGTGAGTTCGTCCAGGGCAGTCAAGAGACCCAGTACTTC; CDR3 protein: CAISEFVQGSQETQYF
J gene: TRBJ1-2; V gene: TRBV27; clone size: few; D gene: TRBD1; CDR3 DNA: TGTGCCAGCAGCCCTCAGGGGGTACGCCTAGATGGCTACACCTTC; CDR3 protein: CASSPQGVRLDGYTF
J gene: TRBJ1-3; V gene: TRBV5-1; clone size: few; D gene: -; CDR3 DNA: TGCGCCAGCAGCCCCTCGACGGGAATCTCTGGAAACACCATATATTTT; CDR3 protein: CASSPSTGISGNTIYF
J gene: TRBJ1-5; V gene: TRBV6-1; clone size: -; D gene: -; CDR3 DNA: TGTGCCAGCAGCCTCGACAATAGCAATCAGCCCCAGCATTTT; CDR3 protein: CASSLDNSNQPQHF
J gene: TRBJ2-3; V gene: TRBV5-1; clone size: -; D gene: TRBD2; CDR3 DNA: TGCGCCAGCAGCTTGGGCGCCTTAGCGGGGGCCACAGATACGCAGTATTTT; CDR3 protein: CASSLGALAGATDTQYF
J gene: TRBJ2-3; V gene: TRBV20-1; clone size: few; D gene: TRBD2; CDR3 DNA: TGCAGTGCTCCGGGACTAGCGGGACCAAGAGGAGCTACAGATACGCAGTATTTT; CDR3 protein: CSAPGLAGPRGATDTQYF
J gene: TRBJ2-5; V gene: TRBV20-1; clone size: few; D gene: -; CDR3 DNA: TGCAGTGAACAGGGGGAGGGAGAGACCCAGTACTTC; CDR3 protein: CSEQGEGETQYF
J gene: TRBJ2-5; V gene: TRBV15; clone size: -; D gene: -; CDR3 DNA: TGTGCCACCAGCAAGAGGATAGGGGTCAAAGAGACCCAGTACTTC; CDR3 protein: CATSKRIGVKETQYF
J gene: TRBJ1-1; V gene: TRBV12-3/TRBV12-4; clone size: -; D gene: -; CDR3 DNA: TGTGCCAGCAGTTTTTGGAACACTGAAGCTTTCTTT; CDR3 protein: CASSFWNTEAFF
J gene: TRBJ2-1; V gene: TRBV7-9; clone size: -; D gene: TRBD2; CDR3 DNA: TGTGCCAGCAGCTTAGAGACTAGCGGCTCCTACAATGAGCAGTTCTTC; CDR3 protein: CASSLETSGSYNEQFF
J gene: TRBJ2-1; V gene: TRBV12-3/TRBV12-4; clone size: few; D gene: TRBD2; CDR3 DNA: TGTGCCAGCAGTTGGGTAGCGGGAGGGCGGAATGAGCAGTTCTTC; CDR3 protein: CASSWVAGGRNEQFF
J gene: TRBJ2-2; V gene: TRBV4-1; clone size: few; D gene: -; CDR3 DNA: TGCGCCAGCAGCAGAATAATCGGGGAGCTGTTTTTT; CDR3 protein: CASSRIIGELFF
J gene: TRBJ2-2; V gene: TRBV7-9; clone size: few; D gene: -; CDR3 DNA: TGTGCCAGCAGCTCCAGGTCGAACACCGGGGAGCTGTTTTTT; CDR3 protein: CASSSRSNTGELFF
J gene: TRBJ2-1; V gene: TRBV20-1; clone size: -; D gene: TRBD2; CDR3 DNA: TGCAGTGCTAGTGGTGAAGCGGGGCCTAATGAGCAGTTCTTC; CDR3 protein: CSASGEAGPNEQFF
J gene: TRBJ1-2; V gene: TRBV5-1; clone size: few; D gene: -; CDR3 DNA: TGCGCCACCAAAGATTTGAAGGATGGCTACACCTTC; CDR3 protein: CATKDLKDGYTF
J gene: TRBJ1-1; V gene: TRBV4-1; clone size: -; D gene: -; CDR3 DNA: TGCGCCAGCAGCCAAGAAGGAAACAGGGACACTGAAGCTTTCTTT; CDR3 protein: CASSQEGNRDTEAFF
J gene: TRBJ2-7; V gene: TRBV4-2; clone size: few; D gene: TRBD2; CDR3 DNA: TGTGCCAGCAGCCAAGGCCTAGCGGGAGTAGGAACCTACGAGCAGTACTTC; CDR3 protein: CASSQGLAGVGTYEQYF
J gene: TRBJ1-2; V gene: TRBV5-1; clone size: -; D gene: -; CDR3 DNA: TGCGCCAGCAGCTCGGGACCTTCGGGCTACACCTTC; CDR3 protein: CASSSGPSGYTF
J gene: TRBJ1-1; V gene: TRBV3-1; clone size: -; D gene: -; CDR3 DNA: TGTGCCAGCAGCGCGCAAGGGGGCACTGAAGCTTTCTTT; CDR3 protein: CASSAQGGTEAFF
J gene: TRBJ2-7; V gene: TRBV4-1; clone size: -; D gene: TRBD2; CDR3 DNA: TGCGCCAGCAGCCGAAGGGCTAGCGGGAATGACGAGCAGTACTTC; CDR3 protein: CASSRRASGNDEQYF